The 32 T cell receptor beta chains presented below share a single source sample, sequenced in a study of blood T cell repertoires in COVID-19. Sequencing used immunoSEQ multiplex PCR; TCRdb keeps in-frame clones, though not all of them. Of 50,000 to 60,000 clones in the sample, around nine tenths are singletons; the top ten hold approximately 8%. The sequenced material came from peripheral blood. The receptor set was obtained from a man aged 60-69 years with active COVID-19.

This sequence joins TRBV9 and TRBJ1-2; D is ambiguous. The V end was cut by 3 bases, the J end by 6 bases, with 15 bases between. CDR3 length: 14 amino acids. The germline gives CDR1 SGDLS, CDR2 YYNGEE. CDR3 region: CASSGSLRVDGYTF. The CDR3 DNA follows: TGTGCCAGCAGCGGCAGCCTTCGGGTTGATGGCTACACCTTC.

The CDR3 DNA sequence: TGTGCCTGGACCCCGGGGGGCAATCAGCCCCAGCATTTT. Its protein is CAWTPGGNQPQHF. The chain uses TRBV30 and TRBJ1-5; D possibly corresponds to TRBD1 (5 bases). CDR1 is GTSNPN, CDR2 SVGIG, per germline (reference sequence). V lost 4 bases, J lost 2 bases, and 9 bases lay in between. The CDR3 contains 13 residues.

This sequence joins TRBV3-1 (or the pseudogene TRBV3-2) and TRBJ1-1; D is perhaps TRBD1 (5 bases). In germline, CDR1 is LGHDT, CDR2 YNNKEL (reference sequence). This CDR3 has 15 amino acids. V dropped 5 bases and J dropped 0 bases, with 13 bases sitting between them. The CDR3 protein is CASSLGVGMNTEAFF. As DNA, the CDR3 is TGTGCCAGCAGCTTAGGGGTCGGCATGAACACTGAAGCTTTCTTT.

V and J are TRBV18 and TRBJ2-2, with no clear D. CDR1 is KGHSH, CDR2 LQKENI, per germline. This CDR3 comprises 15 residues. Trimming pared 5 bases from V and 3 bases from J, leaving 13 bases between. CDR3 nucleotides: TGTGCCAGCTCAGCCCGTAACTCTCACACCGGGGAGCTGTTTTTT. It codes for CASSARNSHTGELFF.

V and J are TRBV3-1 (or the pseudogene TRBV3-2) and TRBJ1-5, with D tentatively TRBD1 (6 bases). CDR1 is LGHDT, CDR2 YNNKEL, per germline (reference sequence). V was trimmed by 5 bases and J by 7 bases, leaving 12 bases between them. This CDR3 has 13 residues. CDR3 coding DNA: TGTGCCAGCAGCACCCGGACAGACCAGCCCCAGCATTTT. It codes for CASSTRTDQPQHF.

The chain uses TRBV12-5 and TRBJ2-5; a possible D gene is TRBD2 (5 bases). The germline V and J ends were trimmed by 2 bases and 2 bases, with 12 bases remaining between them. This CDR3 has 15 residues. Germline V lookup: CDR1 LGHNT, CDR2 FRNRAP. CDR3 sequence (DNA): TGTGCTAGTGGTTTGTACCTGACGGGACAAGAGACCCAGTACTTC. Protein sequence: CASGLYLTGQETQYF. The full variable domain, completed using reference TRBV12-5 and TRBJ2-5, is DARVTQTPRHKVTEMGQEVTMRCQPILGHNTVFWYRQTMMQGLELLAYFRNRAPLDDSGMPKDRFSAEMPDATLATLKIQPSEPRDSAVYFCASGLYLTGQETQYFGPGTRLLVL.

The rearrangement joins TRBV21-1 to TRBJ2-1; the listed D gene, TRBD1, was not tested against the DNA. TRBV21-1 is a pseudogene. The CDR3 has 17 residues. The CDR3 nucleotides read TGTGCCAGCAGCAACTGGGAAACAGGGGAGGAACTCAATGAGCAGTTCTTC. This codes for CASSNWETGEELNEQFF.

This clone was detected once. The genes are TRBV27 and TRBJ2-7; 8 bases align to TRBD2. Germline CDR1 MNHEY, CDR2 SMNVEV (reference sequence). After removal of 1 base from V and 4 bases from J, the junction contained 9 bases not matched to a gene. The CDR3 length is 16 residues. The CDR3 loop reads CASSLYGRGQSYEQYF. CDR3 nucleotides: TGTGCCAGCAGTTTATACGGGAGGGGCCAGTCGTACGAGCAGTACTTC.

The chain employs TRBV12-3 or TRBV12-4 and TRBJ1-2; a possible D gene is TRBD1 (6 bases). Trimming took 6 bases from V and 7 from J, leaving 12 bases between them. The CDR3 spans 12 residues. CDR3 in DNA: TGTGCCAGCAGCCCAGGGGATTTTGGCTACACCTTC. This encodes CASSPGDFGYTF.

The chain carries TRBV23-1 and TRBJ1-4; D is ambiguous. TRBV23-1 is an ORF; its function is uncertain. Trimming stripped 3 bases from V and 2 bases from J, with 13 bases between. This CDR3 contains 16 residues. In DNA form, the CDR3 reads TGCGCCAGCAGTCATCGGCCGGGAGCTACTAATGAAAAACTGTTTTTT. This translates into CASSHRPGATNEKLFF.

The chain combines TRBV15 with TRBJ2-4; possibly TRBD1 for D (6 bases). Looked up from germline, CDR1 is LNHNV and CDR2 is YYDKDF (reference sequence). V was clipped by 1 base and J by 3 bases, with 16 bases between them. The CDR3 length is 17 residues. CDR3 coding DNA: TGTGCCACCAGCAGAGCTCAGGGGAAGGGGGACAAAAACATTCAGTACTTC. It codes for CATSRAQGKGDKNIQYF.

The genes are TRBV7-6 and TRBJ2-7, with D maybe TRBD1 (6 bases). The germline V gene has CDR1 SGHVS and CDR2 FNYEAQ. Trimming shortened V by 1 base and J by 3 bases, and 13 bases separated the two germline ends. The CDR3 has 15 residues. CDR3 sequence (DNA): TGTGCCAGCAGCTTAGACCTTGGGACAAACTACGAGCAGTACTTC. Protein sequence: CASSLDLGTNYEQYF.

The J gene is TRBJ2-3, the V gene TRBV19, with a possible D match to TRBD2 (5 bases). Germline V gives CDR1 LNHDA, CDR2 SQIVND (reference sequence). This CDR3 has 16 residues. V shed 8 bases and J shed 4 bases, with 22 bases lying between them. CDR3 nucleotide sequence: TGTGCCAGTTCTCGGTTTTATGGGAGTAGGGCAGATACGCAGTATTTT. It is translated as CASSRFYGSRADTQYF.

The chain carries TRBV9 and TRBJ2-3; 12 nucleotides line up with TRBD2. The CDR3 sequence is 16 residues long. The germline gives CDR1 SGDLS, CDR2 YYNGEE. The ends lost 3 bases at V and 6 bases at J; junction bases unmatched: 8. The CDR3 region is CASSAIWTSGTDTQYF. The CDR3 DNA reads TGTGCCAGCAGCGCCATTTGGACTAGCGGGACGGATACGCAGTATTTT.

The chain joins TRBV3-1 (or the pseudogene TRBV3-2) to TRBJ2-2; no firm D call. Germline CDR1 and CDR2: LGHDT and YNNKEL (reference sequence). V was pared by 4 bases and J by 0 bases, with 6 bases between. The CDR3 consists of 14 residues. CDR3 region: CASSLSPNTGELFF. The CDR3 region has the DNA TGTGCCAGCAGCCTCAGTCCGAACACCGGGGAGCTGTTTTTT.

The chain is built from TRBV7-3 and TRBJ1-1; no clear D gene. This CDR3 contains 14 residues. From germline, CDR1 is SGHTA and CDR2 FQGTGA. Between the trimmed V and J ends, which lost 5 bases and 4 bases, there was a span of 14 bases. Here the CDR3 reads CASSPHSMATEAFF. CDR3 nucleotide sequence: TGTGCCAGCAGCCCGCACAGTATGGCCACTGAAGCTTTCTTT.

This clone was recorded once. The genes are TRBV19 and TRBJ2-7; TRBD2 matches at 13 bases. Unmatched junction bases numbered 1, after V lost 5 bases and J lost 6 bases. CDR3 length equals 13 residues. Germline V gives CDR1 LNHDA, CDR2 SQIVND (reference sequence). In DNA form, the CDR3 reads TGTGCCAGTAGTGGGACTAGCGGGATCGAGCAGTACTTC. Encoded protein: CASSGTSGIEQYF. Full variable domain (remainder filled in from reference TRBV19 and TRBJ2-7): DGGITQSPKYLFRKEGQNVTLSCEQNLNHDAMYWYRQDPGQGLRLIYYSQIVNDFQKGDIAEGYSVSREKKESFPLTVTSAQKNPTAFYLCASSGTSGIEQYFGPGTRLTVT.

CDR3 nucleotides: TGTGCCAGTAGTGTCCCGCCTACAGGGGGTAATGAAAAACTGTTTTTT. Translating gives CASSVPPTGGNEKLFF. The J gene is TRBJ1-4, the V gene TRBV19, with 8 bases matching TRBD1. The germline gives CDR1 LNHDA, CDR2 SQIVND (reference sequence). The ends lost 5 bases at V and 4 bases at J; junction bases unmatched: 9. This CDR3 spans 16 amino acids.

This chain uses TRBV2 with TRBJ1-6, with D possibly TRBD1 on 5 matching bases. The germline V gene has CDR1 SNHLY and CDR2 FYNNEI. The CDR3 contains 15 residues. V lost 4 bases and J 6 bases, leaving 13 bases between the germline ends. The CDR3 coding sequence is TGTGCCAGCAGTGTTGGGCAGGGAGGTAATTCACCCCTCCACTTT. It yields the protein CASSVGQGGNSPLHF.

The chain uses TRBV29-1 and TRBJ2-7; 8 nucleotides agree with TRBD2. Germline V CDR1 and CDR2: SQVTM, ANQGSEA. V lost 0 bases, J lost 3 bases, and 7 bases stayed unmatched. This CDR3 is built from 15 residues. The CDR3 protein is CSVEDNQRESYEQYF. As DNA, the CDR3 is TGCAGCGTTGAAGATAACCAGCGGGAGAGCTACGAGCAGTACTTC.

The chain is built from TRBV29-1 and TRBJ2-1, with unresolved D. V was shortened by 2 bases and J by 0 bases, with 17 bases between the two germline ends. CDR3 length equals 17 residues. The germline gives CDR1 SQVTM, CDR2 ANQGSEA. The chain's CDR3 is CSVELSTDLGSYNEQFF. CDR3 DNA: TGCAGCGTTGAACTATCCACTGACTTGGGCTCCTACAATGAGCAGTTCTTC.

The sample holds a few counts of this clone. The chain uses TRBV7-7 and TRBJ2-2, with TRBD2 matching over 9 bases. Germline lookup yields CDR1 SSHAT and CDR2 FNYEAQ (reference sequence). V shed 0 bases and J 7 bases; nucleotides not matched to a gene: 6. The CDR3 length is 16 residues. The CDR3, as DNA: TGTGCCAGCAGCTTAGCGGCGGGAGGGCCCAACGGGGAGCTGTTTTTT. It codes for CASSLAAGGPNGELFF.

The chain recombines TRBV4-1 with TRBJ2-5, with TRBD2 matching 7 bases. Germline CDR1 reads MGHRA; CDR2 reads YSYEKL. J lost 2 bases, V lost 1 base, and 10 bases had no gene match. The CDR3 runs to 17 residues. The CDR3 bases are TGCGCCAGCAGCCAAGGGCAGGGAGGGTTAGGGCAAGAGACCCAGTACTTC. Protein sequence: CASSQGQGGLGQETQYF.

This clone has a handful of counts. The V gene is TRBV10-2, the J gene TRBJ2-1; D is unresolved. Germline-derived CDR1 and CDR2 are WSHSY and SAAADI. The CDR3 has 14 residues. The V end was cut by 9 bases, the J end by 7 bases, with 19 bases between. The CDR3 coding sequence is TGCGCCAGTCGAGAGCTAAGTCTAAAAAATGAGCAGTTCTTC. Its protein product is CASRELSLKNEQFF.

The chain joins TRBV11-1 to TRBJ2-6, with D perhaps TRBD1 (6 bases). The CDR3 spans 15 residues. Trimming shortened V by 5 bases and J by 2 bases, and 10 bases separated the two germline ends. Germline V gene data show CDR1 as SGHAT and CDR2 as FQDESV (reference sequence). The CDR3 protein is CASSLGQTGANVLTF. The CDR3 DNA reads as TGTGCCAGCAGCCTCGGACAGACTGGGGCCAACGTCCTGACTTTC. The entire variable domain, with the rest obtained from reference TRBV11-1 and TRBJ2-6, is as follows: EAEVAQSPRYKITEKSQAVAFWCDPISGHATLYWYRQILGQGPELLVQFQDESVVDDSQLPKDRFSAERLKGVDSTLKIQPAELGDSAMYLCASSLGQTGANVLTFGAGSRLTVL.

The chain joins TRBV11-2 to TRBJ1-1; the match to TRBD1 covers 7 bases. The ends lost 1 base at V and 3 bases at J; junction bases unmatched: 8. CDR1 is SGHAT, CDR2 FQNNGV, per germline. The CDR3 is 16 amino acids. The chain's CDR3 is CASSLGEGARYTEAFF. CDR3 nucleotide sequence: TGTGCCAGCAGCTTAGGAGAGGGGGCTCGATACACTGAAGCTTTCTTT.

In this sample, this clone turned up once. The CDR3 protein is CASSGGSNVLTF. The DNA for the CDR3 is TGTGCCAGCAGTGGAGGGTCCAACGTCCTGACTTTC. The chain carries TRBV25-1 and TRBJ2-6, with TRBD2 as a possible D gene (5 bases). Germline-derived CDR1 and CDR2 are MGHDK and SYGVNS. V lost 4 bases to trimming and J lost 8 bases, with 6 bases between them. The CDR3 sequence is 12 residues long.

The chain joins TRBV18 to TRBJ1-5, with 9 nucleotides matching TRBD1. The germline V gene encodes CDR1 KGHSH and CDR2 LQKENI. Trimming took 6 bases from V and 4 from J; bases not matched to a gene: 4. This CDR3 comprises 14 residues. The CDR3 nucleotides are TGTGCCAGCTCCCCAGGACAGGGGAATCAGCCCCAGCATTTT. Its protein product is CASSPGQGNQPQHF.

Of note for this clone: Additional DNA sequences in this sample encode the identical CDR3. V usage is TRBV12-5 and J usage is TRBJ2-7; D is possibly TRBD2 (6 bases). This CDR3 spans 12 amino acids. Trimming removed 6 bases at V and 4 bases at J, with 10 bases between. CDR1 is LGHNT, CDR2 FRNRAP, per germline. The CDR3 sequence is CASGLSGYEQYF. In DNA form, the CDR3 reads TGTGCTAGTGGCTTGAGCGGGTACGAGCAGTACTTC.

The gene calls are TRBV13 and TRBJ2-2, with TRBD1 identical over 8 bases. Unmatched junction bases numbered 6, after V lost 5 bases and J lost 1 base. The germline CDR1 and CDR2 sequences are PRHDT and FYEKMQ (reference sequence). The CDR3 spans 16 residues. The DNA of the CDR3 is TGTGCCAGCAGCCTATCCGGGACAGGGAACACCGGGGAGCTGTTTTTT. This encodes CASSLSGTGNTGELFF.

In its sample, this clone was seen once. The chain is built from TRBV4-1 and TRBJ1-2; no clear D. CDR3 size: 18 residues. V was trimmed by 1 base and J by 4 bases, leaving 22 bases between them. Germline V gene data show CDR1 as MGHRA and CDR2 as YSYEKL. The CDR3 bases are TGCGCCAGCAGCCAAGCCCTACCGGGAACCTGGATCGGCTATGGCTACACCTTC. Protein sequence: CASSQALPGTWIGYGYTF.

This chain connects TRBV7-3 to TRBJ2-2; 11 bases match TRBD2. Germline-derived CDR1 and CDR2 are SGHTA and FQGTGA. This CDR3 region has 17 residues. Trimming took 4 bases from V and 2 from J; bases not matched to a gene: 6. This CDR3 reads CASSSLLAGVNTGELFF. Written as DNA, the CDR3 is TGTGCCAGCAGCTCCTTACTAGCGGGAGTAAACACCGGGGAGCTGTTTTTT.